Below are 5 T cell receptor beta chains sequenced from a single sample in a study of Graves' ophthalmopathy and Graves' hyperthyroidism. RNA transcripts yielded amplified TCR beta CDR3 regions. The authors performed first-round RT-PCR with HTBI primers and then a second-round multiplex PCR. TCRdb reprocessed the multiplex PCR reads via MiXCR and lists one record per CDR3 protein. The sample records roughly 230,000 distinct CDR3 sequences, roughly 21% being singletons. The specimen was peripheral blood. The receptors originated from a woman in her 50s with Graves' ophthalmopathy.

This clonotype was detected only a few times. This rearrangement joins TRBV4-1 to TRBJ2-1; 8 bases fit TRBD2. Germline V gene lookup returns CDR1 MGHRA and CDR2 YSYEKL. With 1 base clipped from V and 15 bases from J, the junction kept 11 bases outside the gene matches. The CDR3 length is 14 residues. CDR3 residues: CASSQGATGGPMFF. CDR3 bases: TGCGCCAGCAGCCAAGGAGCAACGGGAGGGCCCATGTTCTTC.

This clonotype showed up many times. This chain uses TRBV27 with TRBJ2-2; D is uncertain. This CDR3 has 11 amino acids. Trimming cost V 6 bases and J 5 bases, with 4 bases left between them. Germline lookup yields CDR1 MNHEY and CDR2 SMNVEV (reference sequence). As DNA, the CDR3 is TGTGCCAGCAGCCAGACCGGGGAGCTGTTTTTT. It yields the protein CASSQTGELFF.

Ten or more counts support this clonotype. This chain joins TRBV11-2 and TRBJ1-6; 8 nucleotides match TRBD1. The V gene's germline CDR1 is SGHAT and CDR2 FQNNGV. J gave up 13 bases and V 2 bases, and 4 bases lay outside the gene matches. The CDR3 totals 13 residues. As DNA, the CDR3 is TGTGCCAGCAGCTTAAGACAGGGGTTGCCCCTCCACTTT. Translating it yields CASSLRQGLPLHF.

In its sample, this clonotype was seen many times. CDR3 region: CASSEATHTGLVYEQYF. The CDR3 coding sequence is TGTGCCAGCAGTGAAGCGACACACACAGGGTTGGTCTACGAGCAGTACTTC. The V and J genes are TRBV6-1 and TRBJ2-7, with D possibly TRBD1 on 6 matching bases. Germline V lookup: CDR1 MNHNS, CDR2 SASEGT. V lost 0 bases and J lost 3, with 18 bases in between. The CDR3 sequence is 17 residues long.

This clonotype was found many times. The rearrangement links TRBV20-1 to TRBJ1-5, with a tentative D call TRBD1 (5 bases). The CDR3 runs to 14 residues. Germline V gene sequence: CDR1 DFQATT, CDR2 SNEGSKA (reference sequence). The V end was cut by 3 bases, the J end by 1 base, with 10 bases between. CDR3 nucleotides: TGCAGTGCTAGTCCAGGGATAAGCAATCAGCCCCAGCATTTT. Translated, it gives CSASPGISNQPQHF.